This TCR beta chain was recorded in a study of T cells in Graves' hyperthyroidism and ophthalmopathy (dated by TCRdb to the late 2010s). For the wider study: Peripheral blood samples were taken at initial diagnosis, before any treatment was given. To identify TCR V-J signatures that set the groups apart, the researchers used a discovery cohort of about a hundred patients, made up of under 50 with Graves' ophthalmopathy and 57 with stable Graves' hyperthyroidism. Prospective prediction of ophthalmopathy was tested in an independent validation cohort consisting of fewer than 20 hyperthyroidism patients and some 16 patients who later progressed to ophthalmopathy. The roughly 91 discovery patients were randomly divided into training and test sets at a 7:3 ratio. In addition, the study compared T-cell repertoires in thyroid tissue and in blood from roughly six Graves' hyperthyroidism patients. Once sampling was done, hyperthyroidism patients were given methimazole at a starting dose of 30 mg daily, whereas ophthalmopathy patients were given high-dose intravenous methylprednisolone. The paper describes TCR Vbeta CDR3 sequencing of 140 or so peripheral blood samples, made up of approximately 40 ophthalmopathy patients, approximately 76 hyperthyroidism patients and 17 progressor patients.

General study outcomes and caveats: Most expanded thyroid clonotypes (frequency above 0.001) were also found in blood, which suggests that blood repertoires may mirror thyroid immune responses. No statistical method was used to set the sample size in advance, and investigators knew the group allocation. Ophthalmopathy was separated from stable hyperthyroidism by a 13 V-J signature model, with 85% to 90% sensitivity and around 81% specificity obtained in cross-validation and 80%/75% obtained in testing. During validation, the model predicted progression to ophthalmopathy a median of roughly 7.1 months ahead of onset, with more than 60% sensitivity and 72% to 80% specificity.

Including the terminal cysteine and phenylalanine, the CDR3 comprises 13 residues. The only DNA kept is the CDR3, 39 bases in frame from the first base. V lost 4 bases and J lost 4 bases; the stretch between them is 13 bases long. Reading the germline V gene (reference sequence) gives CDR1 GTSNPN and CDR2 SVGIG. This clonotype was seen many times. What this receptor recognizes is not known. No much larger clonotype is one base removed from it; base qualities were not supplied. In the ophthalmopathy patients, disease was moderately to severely active, with a Clinical Activity Score of 3 or more, a NOSPECS grade of 4 or more, and a duration of less than 3 months. Exclusion was applied to patients with uncontrolled infections, other autoimmune diseases, pregnancy or lactation. Diagnoses were established on the basis of clinical symptoms, serum thyroxine and TRAb, thyroid ultrasound, and orbital computed tomography. Ficoll-Paque density gradient centrifugation was used to isolate PBMCs from around 10 ml of fresh peripheral blood. Trizol reagent was used to extract total RNA, and RNA quality was then checked on an Agilent 2100 Bioanalyzer.

Amplification of TCR beta CDR3 regions was carried out from RNA transcripts. The TCR CDR3 was subjected to a first round of RT-PCR using the HTBI primer set and the Qiagen OneStep RT-PCR kit. Libraries were constructed in a second round of multiplex PCR, after which size selection and purification were carried out. The libraries were sequenced on an Illumina HiSeq2000 using paired-end 100 bp reads. As for how the authors treated the data: SOAPnuke was used to process the raw data, with reads discarded if the reads contained adapters or uncalled bases, had a mean Phred below 15, or lacked an exact constant-primer or identifier match. High-quality paired reads were merged with COPE v1.2.5, and unique nucleotide sequences were defined as clonotypes. MiTCR v1.1 was used to align clonotypes to the IMGT TRBV, TRBD and TRBJ reference segments. Analysis was restricted to V-J combinations with a frequency above 0.0001, which covered roughly 99% of repertoires. A TCS score was defined as the ratio between F50 (clonal expansion) and ExV (chaos), using BLOSUM62-based TCRdist between CDR3 peptides within each V-J. Welch's t-statistics and random forest reduced fewer than 600 V-J features to 13, which were used in a naive Bayes classifier (R e1071). TCRdb reran the public reads through fastp at Q25 and MiXCR, keeping productive beta chains. CDR3 protein sequences are deduplicated, and each keeps its most common genes and DNA. It is TCRdb's table, rather than the study itself, that gives the V and J calls and clone size. The sample table contains around 340,000 distinct CDR3 sequences; only one count was recorded for 15% to 20% of them. The top ten clonotypes cover roughly 16% of the sample.

This receptor chain uses TRBV30 and TRBJ1-2; the D gene is not confidently resolved. The receptor comes from a woman aged 35 to 49 with Graves' ophthalmopathy. The sample comprised blood. The CDR3 protein sequence reads: CAWTIDGLYGYTF. The bases are TGTGCCTGGACAATAGACGGGCTCTATGGCTACACCTTC. Joined to the reference TRBV30 and TRBJ1-2 proteins, this CDR3 gives the full variable domain: SQTIHQWPATLVQPVGSPLSLECTVEGTSNPNLYWYRQAAGRGLQLLFYSVGIGQISSEVPQNLSASRPQDRQFILSSKKLLLSDSGFYLCAWTIDGLYGYTFGSGTRLTVV.